This T cell receptor beta chain was documented in a study of early T cells in non-severe SARS-CoV-2 infection. Across the study: It was bulk RNA from unsorted whole blood that was sequenced, and the chains were unpaired.

Attachment of unique molecular identifiers was made to individual cDNA molecules. MiXCR was run by TCRdb on the 5' RACE reads, yielding one entry per CDR3 protein. The top ten hold about 4% of the sample, which has 70,000 to 85,000 distinct CDR3 sequences, 9% to 15% seen once. Germline lookup yields CDR1 LGHDT and CDR2 YNNKEL (reference sequence). Losses at the gene ends were 0 bases for V and 1 base for J; bases not matched to a gene: 4. There are 16 residues in the CDR3. This clonotype was detected many times. This clonotype originated in an adult who was a healthcare worker with PCR-confirmed SARS-CoV-2 infection or an uninfected control (not recorded which). Sequencing was performed on whole blood. The J gene is TRBJ2-3, the V gene TRBV3-1; 7 positions agree with TRBD1. CDR3 in DNA: TGTGCCAGCAGCCAAGACACCGGGACAGGCACAGATACGCAGTATTTT. Amino acid sequence: CASSQDTGTGTDTQYF.